This T cell receptor beta chain was identified in a study of blood T cell repertoires in COVID-19. About the research overall: Acute and convalescent COVID-19 samples came from the United States, Italy and Spain. Sources were T cells, B-cell-depleted T cells, or PBMCs; the material itself was cDNA or gDNA.

Germline V CDR1 and CDR2: SGHAT, FQDESV (reference sequence). The CDR3 length is 16 residues. V shed 0 bases, J shed 0 bases, and the junction held 5 bases outside the gene matches. In the original workflow: Nucleated cell counts were estimated from reference gene primer amplification. The method was immunoSEQ multiplex PCR; TCRdb's version includes in-frame clones alone and lacks a portion of them. For V, J and clone size, that table is used; D and trimming come from the DNA. Of over 200,000 clones in the sample, around 82% are singletons; the top ten hold approximately 9%. The chain couples TRBV11-1 to TRBJ2-7; 7 bases are a match to TRBD2. This receptor was taken from a man aged 35-49 years with active or convalescent COVID-19. The sequencing sample was made of peripheral blood. CDR3: CASSLATSWSSYEQYF. CDR3 DNA sequence: TGTGCCAGCAGCTTAGCGACTAGCTGGAGCTCCTACGAGCAGTACTTC.